One sample yielded the 8 T cell receptor beta chains listed below, sequenced in a study of blood T cell repertoires in COVID-19. The repertoire was sequenced with immunoSEQ multiplex PCR; TCRdb's copy has only in-frame clones and lacks some. The sample yields roughly 350,000 clones, under 95% seen once. The material sequenced was peripheral blood. The source of these receptors is a woman between 18 and 29 years old who had recovered from COVID-19.

The table lists this clone with a count of one. V gene TRBV19 combines with J gene TRBJ1-2; 8 nucleotides align to TRBD1. Germline V lookup: CDR1 LNHDA, CDR2 SQIVND (reference sequence). The CDR3 covers 15 residues. Germline trimming cut 2 bases from V and 4 bases from J; bases unmatched to any gene: 6. The DNA for the CDR3 is TGTGCCAGTAGTATACCGGCAGGGGGCGTCTATGGCTACACCTTC. This gives the protein CASSIPAGGVYGYTF. The full variable domain, its missing parts supplied by reference TRBV19 and TRBJ1-2, is DGGITQSPKYLFRKEGQNVTLSCEQNLNHDAMYWYRQDPGQGLRLIYYSQIVNDFQKGDIAEGYSVSREKKESFPLTVTSAQKNPTAFYLCASSIPAGGVYGYTFGSGTRLTVV.

The V gene is TRBV6-5, the J gene TRBJ1-1; maybe TRBD1 (6 bases). The CDR3 spans 14 residues. Germline CDR1 MNHEY, CDR2 SVGAGI. V gave up 2 bases and J gave up 0 bases, with 7 bases separating them. The CDR3 coding sequence is TGTGCCAGCAGTTACCAGGGGATGAACACTGAAGCTTTCTTT. The encoded protein is CASSYQGMNTEAFF.

The chain links TRBV29-1 to TRBJ1-5; 9 nucleotides agree with TRBD1. The junction had 5 bases not matched to a gene; V was cut back by 8 bases and J by 6 bases. The CDR3 is made up of 12 amino acids. Germline assignment: CDR1 SQVTM and CDR2 ANQGSEA. The CDR3 protein is CSCGQGSQPQHF. In nucleotides, the CDR3 is TGCAGCTGTGGACAGGGGAGTCAGCCCCAGCATTTT.

J is TRBJ2-3 and V is TRBV11-2; 12 nucleotides match TRBD2. V gave up 0 bases and J gave up 4 bases; unmatched junction bases: 8. Germline loops: CDR1 SGHAT, CDR2 FQNNGV. The CDR3 consists of 18 residues. This chain's CDR3 is CASSLDFGLAGPADTQYF. The CDR3, as DNA: TGTGCCAGCAGCTTAGATTTTGGACTAGCGGGACCGGCAGATACGCAGTATTTT. Full variable domain (outside the CDR3, taken from reference TRBV11-2 and TRBJ2-3): EAGVAQSPRYKIIEKRQSVAFWCNPISGHATLYWYQQILGQGPKLLIQFQNNGVVDDSQLPKDRFSAERLKGVDSTLKIQPAKLEDSAVYLCASSLDFGLAGPADTQYFGPGTRLTVL.

The chain carries TRBV7-2 and TRBJ1-2, with D perhaps TRBD1 (6 bases). Deletions cut 5 bases from V and 4 bases from J, with 11 bases between. Germline-derived CDR1 and CDR2 are SGHTA and FQGNSA. The CDR3 covers 13 residues. DNA for the CDR3: TGTGCCAGCAGCCAGGACAGACGCTATGGCTACACCTTC. It yields the protein CASSQDRRYGYTF.

The chain recombines TRBV6-5 with TRBJ1-2; no reliable D call. Deletions cut 0 bases from V and 2 bases from J, with 10 bases between. Germline V lookup: CDR1 MNHEY, CDR2 SVGAGI. The CDR3 contains 15 residues. The CDR3 DNA sequence: TGTGCCAGCAGTTACTCGGCCGCCCGAAACTATGGCTACACCTTC. Translation gives CASSYSAARNYGYTF.

This chain connects TRBV5-4 to TRBJ2-1; 9 nucleotides line up with TRBD1. V dropped 6 bases and J dropped 6; count of bases not matched to a gene: 7. CDR3 length: 14 amino acids. Per germline, CDR1 SGHNT and CDR2 YYREEE (reference sequence). The CDR3 reads CASTDRGRSNEQFF. The CDR3 region has the DNA TGTGCCAGCACCGACAGGGGGAGGAGCAATGAGCAGTTCTTC.

This chain links TRBV11-2 with TRBJ2-7; TRBD2 matches at 8 bases. CDR3 length: 12 residues. Germline V gene sequence: CDR1 SGHAT, CDR2 FQNNGV. J lost 7 bases, V lost 1 base, and 0 bases had no gene match. Here the CDR3 DNA reads TGTGCCAGCAGCTTAGTAGCGGGGGAGCAGTACGTC. This encodes CASSLVAGEQYV.